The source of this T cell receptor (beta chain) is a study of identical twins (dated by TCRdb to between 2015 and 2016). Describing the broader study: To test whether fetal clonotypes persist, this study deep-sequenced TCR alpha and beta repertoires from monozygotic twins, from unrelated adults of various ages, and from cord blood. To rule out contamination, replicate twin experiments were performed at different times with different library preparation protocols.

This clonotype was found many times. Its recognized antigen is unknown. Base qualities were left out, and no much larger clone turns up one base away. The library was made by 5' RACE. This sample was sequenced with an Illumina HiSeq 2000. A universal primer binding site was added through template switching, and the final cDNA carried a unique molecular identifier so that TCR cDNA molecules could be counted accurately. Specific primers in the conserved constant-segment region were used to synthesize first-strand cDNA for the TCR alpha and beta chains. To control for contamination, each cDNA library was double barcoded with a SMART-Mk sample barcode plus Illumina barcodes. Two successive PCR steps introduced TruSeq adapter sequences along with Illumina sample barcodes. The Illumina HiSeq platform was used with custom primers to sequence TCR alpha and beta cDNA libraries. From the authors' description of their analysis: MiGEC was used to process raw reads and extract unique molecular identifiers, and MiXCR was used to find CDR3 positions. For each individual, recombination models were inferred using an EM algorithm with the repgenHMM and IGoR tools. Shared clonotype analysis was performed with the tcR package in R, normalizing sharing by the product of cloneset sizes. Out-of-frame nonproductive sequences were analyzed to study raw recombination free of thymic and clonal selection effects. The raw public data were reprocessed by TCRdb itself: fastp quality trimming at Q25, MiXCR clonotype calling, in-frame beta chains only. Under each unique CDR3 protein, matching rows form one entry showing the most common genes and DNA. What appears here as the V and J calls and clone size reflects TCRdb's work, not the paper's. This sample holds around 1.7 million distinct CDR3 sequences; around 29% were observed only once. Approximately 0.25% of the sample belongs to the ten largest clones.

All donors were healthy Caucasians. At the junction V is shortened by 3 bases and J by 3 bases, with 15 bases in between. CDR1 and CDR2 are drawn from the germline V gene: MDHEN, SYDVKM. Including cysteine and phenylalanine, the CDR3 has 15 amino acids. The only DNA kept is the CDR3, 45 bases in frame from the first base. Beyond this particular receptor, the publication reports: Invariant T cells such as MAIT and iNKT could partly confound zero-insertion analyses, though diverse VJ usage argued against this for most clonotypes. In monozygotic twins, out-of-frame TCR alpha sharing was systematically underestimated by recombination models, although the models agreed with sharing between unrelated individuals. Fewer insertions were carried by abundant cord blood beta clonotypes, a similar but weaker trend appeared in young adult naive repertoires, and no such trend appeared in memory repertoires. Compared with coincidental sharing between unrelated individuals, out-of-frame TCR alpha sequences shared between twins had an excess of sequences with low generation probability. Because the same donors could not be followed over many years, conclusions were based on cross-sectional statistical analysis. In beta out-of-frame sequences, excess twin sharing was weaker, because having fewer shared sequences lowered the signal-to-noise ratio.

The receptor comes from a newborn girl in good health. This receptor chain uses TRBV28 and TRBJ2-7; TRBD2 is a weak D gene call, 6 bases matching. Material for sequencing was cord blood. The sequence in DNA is TGTGCCAGCAGTTTGGGGACTGGCGACCACTACGAGCAGTACTTC. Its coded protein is CASSLGTGDHYEQYF. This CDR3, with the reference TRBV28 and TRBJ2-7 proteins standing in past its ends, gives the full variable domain DVKVTQSSRYLVKRTGEKVFLECVQDMDHENMFWYRQDPGLGLRLIYFSYDVKMKEKGDIPEGYSVSREKKERFSLILESASTNQTSMYLCASSLGTGDHYEQYFGPGTRLTVT.